Listed here is a single TCR beta chain. Additional DNA sequences in this sample encode the identical CDR3. Expressed TCRB transcripts were sequenced, since all the RNA that had been isolated was reverse transcribed. Profiled with immunoSEQ multiplex PCR; TCRdb holds only in-frame clones, not every one. The sample has hundreds of thousands of clones; roughly a sixth are singletons. Germline values: CDR1 MDHEN, CDR2 SYDVKM. Deletions cut 6 bases from V and 4 bases from J, with 9 bases between. CDR3 length: 12 residues. The data originate from a study of beta chain features in type 1 diabetes. This chain connects TRBV28 to TRBJ2-5; D gene uncertain. The receptor's source is a man aged 18 to 30 in good health. The material sequenced was naive CD4+ T cells from blood. CDR3 sequence reads: CASSLLRETQYF. In nucleotides, the CDR3 is TGTGCCAGCAGCCTACTAAGAGAGACCCAGTACTTC. Full variable domain (missing parts from reference TRBV28 and TRBJ2-5): DVKVTQSSRYLVKRTGEKVFLECVQDMDHENMFWYRQDPGLGLRLIYFSYDVKMKEKGDIPEGYSVSREKKERFSLILESASTNQTSMYLCASSLLRETQYFGPGTRLLVL.